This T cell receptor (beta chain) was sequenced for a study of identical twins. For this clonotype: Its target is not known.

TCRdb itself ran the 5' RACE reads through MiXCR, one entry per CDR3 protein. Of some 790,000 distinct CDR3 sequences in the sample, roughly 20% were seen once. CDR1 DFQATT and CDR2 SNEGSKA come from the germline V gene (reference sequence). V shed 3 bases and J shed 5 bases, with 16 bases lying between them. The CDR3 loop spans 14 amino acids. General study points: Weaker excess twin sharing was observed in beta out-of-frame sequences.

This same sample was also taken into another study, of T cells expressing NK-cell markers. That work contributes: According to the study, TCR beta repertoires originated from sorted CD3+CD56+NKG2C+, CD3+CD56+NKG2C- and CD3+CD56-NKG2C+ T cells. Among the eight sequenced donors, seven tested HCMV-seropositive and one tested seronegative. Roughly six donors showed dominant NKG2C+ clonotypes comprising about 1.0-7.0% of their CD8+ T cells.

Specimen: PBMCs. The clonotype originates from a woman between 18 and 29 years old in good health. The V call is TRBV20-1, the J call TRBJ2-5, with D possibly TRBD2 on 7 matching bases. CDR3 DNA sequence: TGCAGTGCTAGGGGAGGGGGGGAACGGGAGACCCAGTACTTC. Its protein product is CSARGGGERETQYF.